This entry lists 22 T cell receptor beta chains sequenced from one sample in a study of T cells after yellow fever vaccination. TCRdb called the 5' RACE reads again in MiXCR, with one record for every CDR3 protein. The data contain hundreds of thousands of distinct CDR3 sequences, around 4% of them seen just once; the ten biggest clones take up around 22%. This specimen was PBMCs, taken on the day of the yellow fever booster vaccination. These receptors were obtained from a man in his late teens or twenties who received the YFV17D yellow fever vaccine.

The rearrangement links TRBV29-1 to TRBJ2-1; 9 nucleotides match TRBD2. The J segment lost 4 bases and the V segment lost 4 bases, leaving 8 bases of the junction unmatched. The CDR3 is 15 amino acids. In germline, CDR1 is SQVTM, CDR2 ANQGSEA. CDR3 protein: CSVALRLAAYNEQFF. The CDR3 nucleotides are TGCAGCGTTGCCCTTCGACTAGCGGCGTACAATGAGCAGTTCTTC.

In its sample, this clonotype was seen many times. This chain links TRBV27 with TRBJ1-6; D is undetermined. The V gene's germline CDR1 is MNHEY and CDR2 SMNVEV (reference sequence). CDR3 length: 13 amino acids. Trimming removed 5 bases at V and 1 base at J, with 3 bases between. This chain's CDR3 is CASSPSYNSPLHF. The CDR3 DNA reads TGTGCCAGCAGTCCGTCCTATAATTCACCCCTCCACTTT.

The table lists this clonotype with many counts. The rearrangement uses TRBV5-1 and TRBJ1-4; perhaps TRBD1 as D (6 bases). V dropped 0 bases and J dropped 7 bases, with 22 bases sitting between them. Germline V CDR1 and CDR2: SGHRS, YFSETQ. CDR3 size: 18 residues. DNA for the CDR3: TGCGCCAGCAGCTTGGCCCGGGGGCAGGGGATCGGCGGTGAAAAACTGTTTTTT. Translation gives CASSLARGQGIGGEKLFF. Variable domain in full (rest from reference TRBV5-1 and TRBJ1-4): KAGVTQTPRYLIKTRGQQVTLSCSPISGHRSVSWYQQTPGQGLQFLFEYFSETQRNKGNFPGRFSGRQFSNSRSEMNVSTLELGDSALYLCASSLARGQGIGGEKLFFGSGTQLSVL.

The table lists this clonotype with many counts. The rearrangement uses TRBV4-3 and TRBJ2-2; a weak D match, TRBD1 (6 bases). V lost 1 base and J 8 bases, leaving 20 bases between the germline ends. Looked up from germline, CDR1 is LGHNA and CDR2 is YSLEER. CDR3 length: 17 amino acids. This CDR3 is CASSQGIPGESWGELFF. The CDR3 DNA follows: TGCGCCAGCAGCCAAGGAATACCAGGGGAATCGTGGGGGGAGCTGTTTTTT.

This clonotype was detected only a few times. V and J are TRBV30 and TRBJ1-5, with 7 bases identical to TRBD1. The CDR3 length is 13 residues. Germline V lookup: CDR1 GTSNPN, CDR2 SVGIG (reference sequence). Losses at the gene ends were 2 bases for V and 5 bases for J; bases not matched to a gene: 3. The CDR3 region is CAWSLTGDQPQHF. The CDR3 coding sequence is TGTGCCTGGAGTTTAACAGGGGATCAGCCCCAGCATTTT. Looking up the rest from reference TRBV30 and TRBJ1-5 gives the full variable domain: SQTIHQWPATLVQPVGSPLSLECTVEGTSNPNLYWYRQAAGRGLQLLFYSVGIGQISSEVPQNLSASRPQDRQFILSSKKLLLSDSGFYLCAWSLTGDQPQHFGDGTRLSIL.

This chain joins TRBV9 and TRBJ2-2; 10 bases match TRBD2. CDR1 is SGDLS, CDR2 YYNGEE, per germline. The CDR3 runs 17 residues. J was trimmed by 0 bases and V by 3 bases; bases with no gene match: 5. CDR3 sequence reads: CASSARSGGPNTGELFF. DNA of the CDR3: TGTGCCAGCAGCGCCCGTAGCGGGGGGCCGAACACCGGGGAGCTGTTTTTT. The whole variable domain, filled in from reference TRBV9 and TRBJ2-2, reads DSGVTQTPKHLITATGQRVTLRCSPRSGDLSVYWYQQSLDQGLQFLIQYYNGEERAKGNILERFSAQQFPDLHSELNLSSLELGDSALYFCASSARSGGPNTGELFFGEGSRLTVL.

V gene TRBV13 combines with J gene TRBJ2-5; D is perhaps TRBD2 (6 bases). V shed 5 bases and J shed 2 bases, with 12 bases lying between them. This CDR3 is 14 amino acids long. Germline V gene lookup returns CDR1 PRHDT and CDR2 FYEKMQ (reference sequence). CDR3 nucleotides: TGTGCCAGCAGCGCGGGGACTGATCAAGAGACCCAGTACTTC. This gives the protein CASSAGTDQETQYF.

At least ten counts were recorded for this clonotype. The gene calls are TRBV6-2 or TRBV6-3 and TRBJ2-7; TRBD2 matches at 8 bases. The V gene end was trimmed by 0 bases and the J gene end by 3 bases; junction bases not matched to a gene: 13. This CDR3 has 18 residues. Germline-derived CDR1 and CDR2 are MNHEY and SVGEGT. CDR3 amino acids: CASSYSRERGFRFYEQYF. For the CDR3, the DNA is TGTGCCAGCAGTTACTCGAGGGAGCGGGGGTTTCGCTTCTACGAGCAGTACTTC.

J is TRBJ1-2 and V is TRBV5-5; D ambiguous. V was shortened by 2 bases and J by 6 bases, with 14 bases between the two germline ends. CDR3 size: 14 residues. Germline loops: CDR1 SGHKS, CDR2 YYEKEE (reference sequence). Written as DNA, the CDR3 is TGTGCCAGCAGCTTCGCGGTGGGCAGCGATGGCTACACCTTC. It specifies CASSFAVGSDGYTF.

This clonotype occurred a few times. The chain uses TRBV7-2 and TRBJ2-2; 11 bases agree with TRBD2. CDR3 length: 18 residues. CDR1 is SGHTA and CDR2 is FQGNSA in the germline V gene. The trim removed 4 bases at V and 0 bases at J, leaving 7 bases unmatched. In DNA, the CDR3 is TGTGCCAGCAGCTCCGCGACTAGCGGGGCGGCGAACACCGGGGAGCTGTTTTTT. Amino acid sequence: CASSSATSGAANTGELFF. The full variable domain, with the rest looked up from reference TRBV7-2 and TRBJ2-2, is GAGVSQSPSNKVTEKGKDVELRCDPISGHTALYWYRQSLGQGLEFLIYFQGNSAPDKSGLPSDRFSAERTGGSVSTLTIQRTQQEDSAVYLCASSSATSGAANTGELFFGEGSRLTVL.

This clonotype was observed at least ten times. The J gene is TRBJ2-5, the V gene TRBV7-9; D remains ambiguous. CDR3 length: 13 residues. V lost 10 bases and J lost 0, with 12 bases in between. Germline V gene sequence: CDR1 SEHNR, CDR2 FQNEAQ (reference sequence). CDR3 in amino acids: CATEHDNQETQYF. The CDR3, as DNA: TGTGCCACGGAACACGACAACCAAGAGACCCAGTACTTC.

V is TRBV5-1 and J is TRBJ2-7, with D perhaps TRBD1 or TRBD2 (5 bases each). V was shortened by 5 bases and J by 2 bases, with 17 bases between the two germline ends. Germline V lookup: CDR1 SGHRS, CDR2 YFSETQ. The CDR3 is 15 residues long. CDR3 DNA: TGCGCCAGCAGTCCCTCCGGGACGGGTACCTACGAGCAGTACTTC. Translation: CASSPSGTGTYEQYF.

There are many counts of this clonotype. V gene TRBV3-1 combines with J gene TRBJ2-5, with 8 bases identical to TRBD2. CDR3 length equals 14 residues. Germline loops: CDR1 LGHDT, CDR2 YNNKEL (reference sequence). Unmatched junction bases numbered 1, after V lost 3 bases and J lost 1 base. The CDR3 bases are TGTGCCAGCAGCCAGGGACTAGGCCAAGAGACCCAGTACTTC. Protein: CASSQGLGQETQYF.

This clonotype was recorded many times. The V and J genes are TRBV7-9 and TRBJ2-3, with D tentatively TRBD1 (6 bases). The V end was cut by 5 bases, the J end by 3 bases, with 18 bases between. There are 16 residues in the CDR3. Germline values: CDR1 SEHNR, CDR2 FQNEAQ (reference sequence). The CDR3 DNA is TGTGCCAGCAGCGTCCTTCACAGGGTGGGGACAGATACGCAGTATTTT. Translated: CASSVLHRVGTDTQYF.

The CDR3 loop is CASSPERGFVYDEQFF. CDR3 bases: TGTGCCAGCAGCCCAGAGCGGGGGTTTGTGTACGATGAGCAGTTCTTC. This sequence joins TRBV4-2 and TRBJ2-1; 8 bases agree with TRBD2. The germline CDR1 and CDR2 sequences are LGHNA and YNFKEQ. The CDR3 length is 16 residues. The V and J ends lost 4 bases and 8 bases, in that order; junction bases with no gene match: 13.

This clonotype was seen at least ten times. J is TRBJ2-7 and V is TRBV10-3; D is uncertain. Germline V lookup: CDR1 ENHRY, CDR2 SYGVKD. V was shortened by 2 bases and J by 4 bases, with 12 bases between the two germline ends. The CDR3 loop spans 14 amino acids. Here the CDR3 DNA reads TGTGCCATCAGTGAGGTCGCGGAAACATACGAGCAGTACGTC. Translating gives CAISEVAETYEQYV.

This clonotype was observed at least ten times. The chain carries TRBV6-2 or TRBV6-3 and TRBJ2-5; 10 bases are shared with TRBD2. V lost 4 bases to trimming and J lost 5 bases; unmatched junction nucleotides: 10. The CDR3 consists of 16 residues. Per germline, CDR1 MNHEY and CDR2 SVGEGT. The chain's CDR3 is CASSFGLAAYMETQYF. The CDR3 DNA sequence: TGTGCCAGCAGTTTTGGACTAGCGGCGTACATGGAGACCCAGTACTTC.

This clonotype was detected a few times. The chain joins TRBV18 to TRBJ2-7; 10 bases map to TRBD1. The CDR3 totals 15 residues. Germline trimming cut 3 bases from V and 2 bases from J; bases unmatched to any gene: 4. Germline V gives CDR1 KGHSH, CDR2 LQKENI. The CDR3 DNA reads TGTGCCAGCTCACCGGACAGGGGGTATACCTACGAGCAGTACTTC. This gives the protein CASSPDRGYTYEQYF.

This chain uses TRBV12-3 or TRBV12-4 with TRBJ2-1, with D possibly TRBD2 on 5 matching bases. V was trimmed by 6 bases and J by 10 bases, leaving 10 bases between them. The CDR3 spans 11 residues. The CDR3 spells CASRAVREQFF. As DNA, the CDR3 is TGTGCCAGCAGAGCGGTCAGGGAGCAGTTCTTC.

CDR3 nucleotide sequence: TGTGCCAGCAGCTTAGATCGGGGCAGCGTATACTATGGCTACACCTTC. Translation gives CASSLDRGSVYYGYTF. The J gene is TRBJ1-2, the V gene TRBV11-3; weak D call: TRBD1 (5 bases). This CDR3 has 16 residues. V was clipped by 0 bases and J by 3 bases, with 14 bases between them. Looked up from germline, CDR1 is SGHNT and CDR2 is YENEEA.

There are a few counts of this clonotype. The J gene is TRBJ1-2, the V gene TRBV5-1; D possibly corresponds to TRBD1 (5 bases). This CDR3 spans 14 amino acids. The V gene's germline CDR1 is SGHRS and CDR2 YFSETQ. V lost 0 bases, J lost 3 bases, and 9 bases lay in between. The CDR3 nucleotides read TGCGCCAGCAGCTTGGACGGGGCGGACTATGGCTACACCTTC. This sequence encodes CASSLDGADYGYTF.

The chain is built from TRBV5-1 and TRBJ2-4; D could derive from TRBD1 or TRBD2 (5 bases each). The CDR3 has 15 amino acids. V was pared by 1 base and J by 4 bases, with 12 bases between. The V gene's germline CDR1 is SGHRS and CDR2 YFSETQ. This CDR3 reads CASSLSRDAKNIQYF. DNA of the CDR3: TGCGCCAGCAGCTTGTCTCGGGACGCGAAAAACATTCAGTACTTC. Using reference TRBV5-1 and TRBJ2-4 for the parts outside the CDR3, the full variable domain is KAGVTQTPRYLIKTRGQQVTLSCSPISGHRSVSWYQQTPGQGLQFLFEYFSETQRNKGNFPGRFSGRQFSNSRSEMNVSTLELGDSALYLCASSLSRDAKNIQYFGAGTRLSVL.